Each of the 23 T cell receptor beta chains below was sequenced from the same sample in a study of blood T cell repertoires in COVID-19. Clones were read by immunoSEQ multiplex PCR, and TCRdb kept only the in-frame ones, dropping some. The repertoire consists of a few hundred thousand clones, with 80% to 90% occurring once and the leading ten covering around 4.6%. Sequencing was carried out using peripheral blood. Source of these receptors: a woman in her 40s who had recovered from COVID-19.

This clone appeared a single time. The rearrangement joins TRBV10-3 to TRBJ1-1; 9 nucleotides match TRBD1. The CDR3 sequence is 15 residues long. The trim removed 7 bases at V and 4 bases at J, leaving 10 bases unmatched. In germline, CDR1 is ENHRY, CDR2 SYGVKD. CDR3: CAINSGTGLFTEAFF. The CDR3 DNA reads TGTGCCATCAACTCCGGGACAGGGCTTTTCACTGAAGCTTTCTTT.

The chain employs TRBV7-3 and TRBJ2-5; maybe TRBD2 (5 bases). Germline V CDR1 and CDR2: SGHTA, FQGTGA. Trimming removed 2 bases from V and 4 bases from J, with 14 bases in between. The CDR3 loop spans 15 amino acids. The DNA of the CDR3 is TGTGCCAGCAGCTTATTTCTACCGGGAACAGAGACCCAGTACTTC. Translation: CASSLFLPGTETQYF. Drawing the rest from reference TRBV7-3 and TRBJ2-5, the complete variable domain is GAGVSQTPSNKVTEKGKYVELRCDPISGHTALYWYRQSLGQGPEFLIYFQGTGAADDSGLPNDRFFAVRPEGSVSTLKIQRTERGDSAVYLCASSLFLPGTETQYFGPGTRLLVL.

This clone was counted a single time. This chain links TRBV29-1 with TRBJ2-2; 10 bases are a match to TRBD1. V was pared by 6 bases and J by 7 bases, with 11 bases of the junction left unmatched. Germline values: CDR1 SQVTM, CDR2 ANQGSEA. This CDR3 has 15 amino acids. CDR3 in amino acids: CSVRETGGSSGELFF. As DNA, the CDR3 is TGCAGCGTACGTGAGACAGGGGGCTCGAGCGGGGAGCTGTTTTTT.

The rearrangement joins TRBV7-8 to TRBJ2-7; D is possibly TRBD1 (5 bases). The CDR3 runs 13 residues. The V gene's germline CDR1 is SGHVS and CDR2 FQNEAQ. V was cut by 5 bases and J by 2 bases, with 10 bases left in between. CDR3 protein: CASSVGQTYEQYV. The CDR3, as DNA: TGTGCCAGCAGCGTCGGACAAACCTACGAGCAGTACGTC.

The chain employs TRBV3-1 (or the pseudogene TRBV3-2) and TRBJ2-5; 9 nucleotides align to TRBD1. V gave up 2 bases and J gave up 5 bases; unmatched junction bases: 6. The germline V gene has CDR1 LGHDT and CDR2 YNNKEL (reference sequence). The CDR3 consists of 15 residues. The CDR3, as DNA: TGTGCCAGCAGCCAAAAACAGGGGGCCACGGAGACCCAGTACTTC. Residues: CASSQKQGATETQYF.

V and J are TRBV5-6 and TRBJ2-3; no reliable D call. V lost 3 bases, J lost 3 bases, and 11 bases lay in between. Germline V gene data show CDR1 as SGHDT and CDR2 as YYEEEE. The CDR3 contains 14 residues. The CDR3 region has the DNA TGTGCCAGCAGCTCTAGTGGAAGGACAGATACGCAGTATTTT. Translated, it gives CASSSSGRTDTQYF.

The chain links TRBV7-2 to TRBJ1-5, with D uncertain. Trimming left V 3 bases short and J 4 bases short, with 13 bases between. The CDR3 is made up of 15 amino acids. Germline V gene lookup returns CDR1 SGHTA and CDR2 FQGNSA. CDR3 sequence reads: CASSLAAGGNQPQHF. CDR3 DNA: TGTGCCAGCAGCTTGGCGGCCGGTGGGAATCAGCCCCAGCATTTT.

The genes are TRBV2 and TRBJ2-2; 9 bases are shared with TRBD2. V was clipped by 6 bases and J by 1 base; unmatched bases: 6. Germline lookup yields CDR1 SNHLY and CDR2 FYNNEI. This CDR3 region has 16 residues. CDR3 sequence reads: CASRSLAGLNTGELFF. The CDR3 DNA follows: TGTGCCAGCAGATCCCTAGCGGGGCTGAACACCGGGGAGCTGTTTTTT.

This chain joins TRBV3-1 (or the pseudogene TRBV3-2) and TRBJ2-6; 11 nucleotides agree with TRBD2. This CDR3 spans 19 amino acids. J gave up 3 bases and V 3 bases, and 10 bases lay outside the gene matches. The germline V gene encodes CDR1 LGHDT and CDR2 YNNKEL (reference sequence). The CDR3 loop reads CASSHRLAGTLYGANVLTF. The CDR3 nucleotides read TGTGCCAGCAGCCACCGACTAGCGGGAACCCTCTATGGGGCCAACGTCCTGACTTTC.

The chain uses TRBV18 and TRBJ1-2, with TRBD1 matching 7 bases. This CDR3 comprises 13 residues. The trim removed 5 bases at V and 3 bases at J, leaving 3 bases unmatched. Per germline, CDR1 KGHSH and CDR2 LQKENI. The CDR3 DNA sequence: TGTGCCAGCTCAGTCGACAGGGACTATGGCTACACCTTC. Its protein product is CASSVDRDYGYTF.

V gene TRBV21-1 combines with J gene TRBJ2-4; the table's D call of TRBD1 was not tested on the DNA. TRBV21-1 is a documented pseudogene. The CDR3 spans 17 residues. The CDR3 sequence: CASSKRDRDEAKNIQYF. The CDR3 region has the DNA TGTGCCAGCAGCAAACGGGACAGGGATGAGGCCAAAAACATTCAGTACTTC.

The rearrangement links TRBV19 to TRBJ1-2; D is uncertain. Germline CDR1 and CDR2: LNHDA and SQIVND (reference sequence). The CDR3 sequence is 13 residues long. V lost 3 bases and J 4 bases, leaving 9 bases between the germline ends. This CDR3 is CASSIPPSYGYTF. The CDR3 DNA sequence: TGTGCCAGTAGTATCCCCCCCAGCTATGGCTACACCTTC.

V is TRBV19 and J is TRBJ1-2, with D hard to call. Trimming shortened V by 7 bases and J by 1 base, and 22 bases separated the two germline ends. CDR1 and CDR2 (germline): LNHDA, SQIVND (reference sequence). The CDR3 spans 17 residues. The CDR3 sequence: CASTGGPDSTFNYGYTF. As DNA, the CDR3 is TGTGCCAGTACCGGAGGTCCGGACTCCACCTTTAACTATGGCTACACCTTC.

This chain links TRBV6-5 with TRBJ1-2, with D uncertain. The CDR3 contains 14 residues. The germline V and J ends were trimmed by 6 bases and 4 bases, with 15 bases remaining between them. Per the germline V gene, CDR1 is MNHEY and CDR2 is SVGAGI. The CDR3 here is CASRPYLGVYGYTF. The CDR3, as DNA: TGTGCCAGCAGACCCTACTTGGGCGTCTATGGCTACACCTTC.

CDR3: CASSLSSLAGRKETQYF. The CDR3 nucleotides are TGTGCCAGCAGCTTATCGTCCCTAGCGGGGCGAAAAGAGACCCAGTACTTC. The chain has TRBV13 and TRBJ2-5; 9 nucleotides align to TRBD2. J lost 3 bases, V lost 2 bases, and 10 bases had no gene match. CDR1 PRHDT and CDR2 FYEKMQ come from the germline V gene (reference sequence). This CDR3 spans 17 amino acids.

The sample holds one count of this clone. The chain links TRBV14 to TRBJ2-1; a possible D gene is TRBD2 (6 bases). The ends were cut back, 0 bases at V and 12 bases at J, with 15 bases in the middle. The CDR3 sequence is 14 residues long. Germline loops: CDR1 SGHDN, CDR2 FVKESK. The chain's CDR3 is CASSQDREDLGQFF. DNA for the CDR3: TGTGCCAGCAGCCAAGATAGGGAGGACCTAGGGCAGTTCTTC.

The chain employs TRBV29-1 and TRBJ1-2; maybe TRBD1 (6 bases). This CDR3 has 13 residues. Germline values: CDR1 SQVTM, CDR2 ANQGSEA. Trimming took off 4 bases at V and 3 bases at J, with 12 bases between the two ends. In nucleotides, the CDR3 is TGCAGCGTTGGGACAGACGAATACTATGGCTACACCTTC. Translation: CSVGTDEYYGYTF.

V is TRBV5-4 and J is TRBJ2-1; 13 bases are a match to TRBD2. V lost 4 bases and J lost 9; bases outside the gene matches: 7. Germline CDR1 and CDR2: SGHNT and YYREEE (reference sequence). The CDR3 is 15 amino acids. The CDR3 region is CASSQGLAGRGEQFF. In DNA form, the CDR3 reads TGTGCCAGCAGCCAGGGACTAGCGGGAAGAGGTGAGCAGTTCTTC.

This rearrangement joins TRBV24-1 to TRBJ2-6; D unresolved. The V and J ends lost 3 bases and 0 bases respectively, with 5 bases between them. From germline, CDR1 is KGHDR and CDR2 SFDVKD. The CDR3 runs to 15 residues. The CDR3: CATSDRGSGANVLTF. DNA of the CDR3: TGTGCCACCAGTGATAGAGGCTCTGGGGCCAACGTCCTGACTTTC.

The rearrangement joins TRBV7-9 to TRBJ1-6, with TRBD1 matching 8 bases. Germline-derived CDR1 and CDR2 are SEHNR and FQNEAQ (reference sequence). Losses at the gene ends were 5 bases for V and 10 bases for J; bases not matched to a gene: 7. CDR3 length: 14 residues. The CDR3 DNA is TGTGCCAGCAGCCTTGGACAGGGTGGATCACCCCTCCACTTT. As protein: CASSLGQGGSPLHF.

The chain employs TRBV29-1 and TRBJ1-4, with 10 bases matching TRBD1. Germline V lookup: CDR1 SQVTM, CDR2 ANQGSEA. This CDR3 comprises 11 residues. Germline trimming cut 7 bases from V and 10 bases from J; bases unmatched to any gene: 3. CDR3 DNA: TGCAGCGGCTGGACAGGGGGAAAACTGTTTTTT. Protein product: CSGWTGGKLFF.

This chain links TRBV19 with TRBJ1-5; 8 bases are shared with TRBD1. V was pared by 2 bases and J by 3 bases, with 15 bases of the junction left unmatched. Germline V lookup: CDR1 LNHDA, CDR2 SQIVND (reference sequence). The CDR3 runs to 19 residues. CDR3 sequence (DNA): TGTGCCAGTAGTATACGAGGAAGAAAGACAGGGGCCGTCAATCAGCCCCAGCATTTT. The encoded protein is CASSIRGRKTGAVNQPQHF.

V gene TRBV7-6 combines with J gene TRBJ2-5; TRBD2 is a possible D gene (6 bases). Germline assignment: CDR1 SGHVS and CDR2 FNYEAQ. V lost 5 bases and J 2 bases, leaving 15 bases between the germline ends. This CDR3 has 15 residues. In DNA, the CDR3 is TGTGCCAGCAGCCATCCGGGACTGCAACAAGAGACCCAGTACTTC. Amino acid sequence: CASSHPGLQQETQYF.